One sample yielded the 23 T cell receptor beta chains listed below, sequenced in a study of cytomegalovirus exposure and HLA in healthy donors. Primers for the PCR totalled 60 Vbeta and 13 Jbeta. Here immunoSEQ multiplex PCR was the method, and the copy in TCRdb shows in-frame clones only, minus some. The sample includes fewer than 150,000 clones, about three quarters of them seen just once. The specimen was PBMCs. The receptors originated from a man aged 40-49 years in good health and CMV-seropositive.

The rearrangement joins TRBV7-2 to TRBJ1-4; TRBD1 matches at 9 bases. J was trimmed by 7 bases and V by 5 bases; bases with no gene match: 2. The germline gives CDR1 SGHTA, CDR2 FQGNSA. This CDR3 has 13 residues. CDR3 residues: CASSRDRVEKLFF. The CDR3 DNA is TGTGCCAGCAGCCGGGACAGGGTTGAAAAACTGTTTTTT.

This rearrangement joins TRBV9 to TRBJ1-2; perhaps TRBD1 as D (6 bases). The CDR3 is 15 amino acids. V was clipped by 0 bases and J by 4 bases, with 13 bases between them. CDR1 and CDR2 from the germline V gene are SGDLS and YYNGEE. CDR3 sequence: CASSVAQGGGYGYTF. The CDR3 DNA follows: TGTGCCAGCAGCGTAGCTCAGGGAGGGGGCTATGGCTACACCTTC.

This clone was found a few times. V and J are TRBV7-8 and TRBJ2-6; D not resolved. The germline V gene has CDR1 SGHVS and CDR2 FQNEAQ. V gave up 1 base and J gave up 1 base, with 8 bases separating them. The CDR3 is 16 residues long. This CDR3 is CASSLGGFSGANVLTF. The DNA of the CDR3 is TGTGCCAGCAGCTTAGGAGGATTTTCTGGGGCCAACGTCCTGACTTTC.

This clone showed up just a few times. V usage is TRBV13 and J usage is TRBJ1-1; D is uncertain. Deletions cut 5 bases from V and 6 bases from J, with 10 bases between. CDR1 and CDR2 from the germline V gene are PRHDT and FYEKMQ (reference sequence). CDR3 length: 12 residues. The CDR3 nucleotides read TGTGCCAGCAGCAACATCGGGGCTGAAGCTTTCTTT. This gives the protein CASSNIGAEAFF.

This clone was observed once. The rearrangement links TRBV25-1 to TRBJ2-3, with TRBD2 identical over 7 bases. Trimming took 4 bases from V and 2 from J; bases not matched to a gene: 6. The CDR3 has 15 amino acids. Germline CDR1 MGHDK, CDR2 SYGVNS. The DNA for the CDR3 is TGTGCCAGCAGTGCTCAGCGGGGCTACACAGATACGCAGTATTTT. This gives the protein CASSAQRGYTDTQYF.

The V gene is TRBV29-1, the J gene TRBJ1-2; possibly TRBD1 for D (6 bases). Germline V gene sequence: CDR1 SQVTM, CDR2 ANQGSEA. The V end lost 5 bases, the J end lost 2 bases, and 12 bases lay between the germline ends. This CDR3 is built from 13 residues. The chain's CDR3 is CSVMGHENYGYTF. Here the CDR3 DNA reads TGCAGCGTTATGGGACACGAGAACTATGGCTACACCTTC. The full variable domain, in which reference TRBV29-1 and TRBJ1-2 provide the parts outside the CDR3, is SAVISQKPSRDICQRGTSLTIQCQVDSQVTMMFWYRQQPGQSLTLIATANQGSEATYESGFVIDKFPISRPNLTFSTLTVSNMSPEDSSIYLCSVMGHENYGYTFGSGTRLTVV.

The rearrangement links TRBV12-5 to TRBJ2-5; maybe TRBD2 (6 bases). The DNA end favors TRBJ2-7, so the J call may be wrong. Germline loops: CDR1 LGHNT, CDR2 FRNRAP. This CDR3 is 13 amino acids long. The CDR3 region is CASGFGGPYEQYF. CDR3 DNA: TGTGCTAGTGGTTTCGGAGGGCCCTACGAGCAGTACTTC.

V usage is TRBV27 and J usage is TRBJ1-1; D remains ambiguous. Trimming took off 1 base at V and 1 base at J, with 7 bases between the two ends. The CDR3 is 14 amino acids. Germline loops: CDR1 MNHEY, CDR2 SMNVEV (reference sequence). The CDR3 spells CASSLWRENTEAFF. In DNA, the CDR3 is TGTGCCAGCAGTTTATGGCGGGAGAACACTGAAGCTTTCTTT.

This clone showed up just once. The V gene is TRBV4-1, the J gene TRBJ2-1; D gene uncertain. The CDR3 has 16 amino acids. V was pared by 1 base and J by 7 bases, with 17 bases between. Germline CDR1 is MGHRA and CDR2 is YSYEKL. The DNA for the CDR3 is TGCGCCAGCAGCCAAGTCCCCGACTTAATTACAAATGAGCAGTTCTTC. Its protein product is CASSQVPDLITNEQFF.

This rearrangement joins TRBV6-5 to TRBJ1-4, with TRBD1 identical over 7 bases. V lost 7 bases, J lost 5 bases, and 7 bases stayed unmatched. The CDR3 runs 14 residues. CDR1 and CDR2 from the germline V gene are MNHEY and SVGAGI. The CDR3 DNA reads TGTGCCAGCACCTCGACAGGGCGAAATGAAAAACTGTTTTTT. Amino acid sequence: CASTSTGRNEKLFF.

The chain is built from TRBV5-1 and TRBJ1-6, with 7 bases fitting TRBD1. The germline gives CDR1 SGHRS, CDR2 YFSETQ. This CDR3 comprises 17 residues. The V and J ends lost 1 base and 5 bases, in that order; junction bases with no gene match: 9. The CDR3 spells CASSLSFPGTDNSPLHF. CDR3 coding DNA: TGCGCCAGCAGCTTGTCTTTTCCCGGGACAGATAATTCACCCCTCCACTTT.

CDR3 in amino acids: CASSLPGTPLNEQFF. DNA for the CDR3: TGTGCCAGCAGCTTACCCGGGACTCCACTCAATGAGCAGTTCTTC. The chain links TRBV7-2 to TRBJ2-1; D might be TRBD2 (6 bases). The CDR3 extends over 15 amino acids. V lost 2 bases to trimming and J lost 6 bases, with 14 bases between them. The germline V gene has CDR1 SGHTA and CDR2 FQGNSA.

This chain links TRBV9 with TRBJ2-1; no firm D call. V gave up 0 bases and J gave up 0 bases, with 4 bases separating them. Germline V gene sequence: CDR1 SGDLS, CDR2 YYNGEE. The CDR3 extends over 14 amino acids. The CDR3 coding sequence is TGTGCCAGCAGCGTAGGGAGCTCCTACAATGAGCAGTTCTTC. This codes for CASSVGSSYNEQFF.

The V gene is TRBV5-6, the J gene TRBJ1-2, with 7 nucleotides matching TRBD1. Germline V lookup: CDR1 SGHDT, CDR2 YYEEEE. This CDR3 has 15 amino acids. Trimming cost V 0 bases and J 4 bases; bases outside gene matches: 6. The CDR3 nucleotides are TGTGCCAGCAGCTTGGCAAGGACAGGTACCTATGGCTACACCTTC. It translates to CASSLARTGTYGYTF. The variable domain in full, with the rest retrieved from reference TRBV5-6 and TRBJ1-2, is DAGVTQSPTHLIKTRGQQVTLRCSPKSGHDTVSWYQQALGQGPQFIFQYYEEEERQRGNFPDRFSGHQFPNYSSELNVNALLLGDSALYLCASSLARTGTYGYTFGSGTRLTVV.

This clone was observed a single time. The genes are TRBV28 and TRBJ1-4, with 10 bases that match TRBD1. This CDR3 contains 15 residues. The junction had 10 bases not matched to a gene; V was cut back by 7 bases and J by 8 bases. The germline CDR1 and CDR2 sequences are MDHEN and SYDVKM. CDR3 in DNA: TGTGCCAGCAAGACAGGGGGCGCTTTTGGCGAAAAACTGTTTTTT. Protein sequence: CASKTGGAFGEKLFF.

The chain couples TRBV6-1 to TRBJ1-2, with D unclear. Looked up from germline, CDR1 is MNHNS and CDR2 is SASEGT. The V end lost 7 bases, the J end lost 6 bases, and 9 bases lay between the germline ends. The CDR3 sequence is 11 residues long. CDR3 nucleotide sequence: TGTGCCAGCAACGGTGTGGATGGCTACACCTTC. It codes for CASNGVDGYTF.

On this clone itself: The same CDR3 also results from other DNA sequences found in this sample. V and J are TRBV5-1 and TRBJ1-1; no firm D call. This CDR3 is built from 14 residues. The V and J ends lost 4 bases and 2 bases respectively, with 12 bases between them. CDR1 SGHRS and CDR2 YFSETQ come from the germline V gene. This CDR3 is CASSLGSGNTEAFF. The CDR3 DNA sequence: TGCGCCAGCAGCCTGGGGTCAGGTAACACTGAAGCTTTCTTT.

Turning to this clone: The sample has other DNA sequences that encode this CDR3 too. This chain uses TRBV5-1 with TRBJ2-5; a weak D match, TRBD1 (6 bases). CDR3 length: 14 amino acids. The V gene lost 3 bases and the J gene lost 2 bases, with 11 bases spanning the gap. CDR1 is SGHRS and CDR2 is YFSETQ in the germline V gene. The CDR3: CASSYGQLQETQYF. CDR3 bases: TGCGCCAGCAGCTACGGACAGTTGCAAGAGACCCAGTACTTC.

This rearrangement joins TRBV7-9 to TRBJ2-5; D perhaps matches TRBD1 (7 bases). There are 15 residues in the CDR3. The V end was cut by 1 base, the J end by 2 bases, with 11 bases between. Germline CDR1 is SEHNR and CDR2 is FQNEAQ (reference sequence). The CDR3 sequence: CASSLGGDRQETQYF. CDR3 DNA sequence: TGTGCCAGCAGCTTAGGGGGGGACAGACAAGAGACCCAGTACTTC.

This clone appeared a single time. This chain joins TRBV28 and TRBJ1-5; 11 bases fit TRBD1. CDR3 length: 15 amino acids. Germline V gene lookup returns CDR1 MDHEN and CDR2 SYDVKM. J lost 4 bases, V lost 6 bases, and 5 bases had no gene match. CDR3 bases: TGTGCCAGCAGGGGGACAGGGGGTGGGAATCAGCCCCAGCATTTT. This sequence encodes CASRGTGGGNQPQHF.

The rearrangement uses TRBV10-2 and TRBJ1-1; D ambiguous. The germline CDR1 and CDR2 sequences are WSHSY and SAAADI. V was cut by 0 bases and J by 0 bases, with 8 bases left in between. The CDR3 runs to 15 residues. The CDR3 region is CASSESRGMNTEAFF. Here the CDR3 DNA reads TGCGCCAGCAGTGAGTCGCGAGGCATGAACACTGAAGCTTTCTTT.

This chain uses TRBV6-6 with TRBJ2-7, with D perhaps matching TRBD1 (5 bases). From germline, CDR1 is MNHNY and CDR2 SVGAGI (reference sequence). V lost 10 bases, J lost 7 bases, and 17 bases lay in between. CDR3 length equals 12 residues. The CDR3 sequence: CATVGLTGEQYF. CDR3 DNA: TGTGCCACCGTGGGGCTAACTGGGGAGCAGTACTTC.

The V gene is TRBV30, the J gene TRBJ2-3; D is possibly TRBD1 (5 bases). The CDR3 totals 13 residues. In germline, CDR1 is GTSNPN, CDR2 SVGIG (reference sequence). V was trimmed by 0 bases and J by 6 bases, leaving 10 bases between them. CDR3 coding DNA: TGTGCCTGGAGTGTAGTTAAGGGGGATACGCAGTATTTT. This codes for CAWSVVKGDTQYF.